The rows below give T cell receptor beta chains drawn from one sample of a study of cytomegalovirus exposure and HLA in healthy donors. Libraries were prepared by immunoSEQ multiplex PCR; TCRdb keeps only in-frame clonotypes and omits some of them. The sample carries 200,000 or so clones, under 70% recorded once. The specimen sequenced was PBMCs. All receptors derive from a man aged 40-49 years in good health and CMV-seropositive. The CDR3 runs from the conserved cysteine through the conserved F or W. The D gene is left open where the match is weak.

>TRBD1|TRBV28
CASSLEGQGASEQYF
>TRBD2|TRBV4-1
CASSQEAGAAYNEQFF
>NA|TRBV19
CASSINAAGPNQPQHF
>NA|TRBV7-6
CAGGQGNTIYF
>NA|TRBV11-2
CASSSDPGREQYF
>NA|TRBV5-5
CASSLRERGFYTEAFF
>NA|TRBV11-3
CASSSNMYEQYF
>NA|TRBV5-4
CASSPRSSGANVLTF
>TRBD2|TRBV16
CASSLGLAGESEQFF
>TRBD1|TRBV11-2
CASSSQGQVHEKLFF